The T cell receptor beta chain under discussion was sequenced for a study of identical twins. Study-wide findings and caveats: Cord blood beta clonotypes that were abundant carried fewer insertions, and memory repertoires showed no such trend. Conclusions came from cross-sectional statistical analysis, not from following the same donors.

Note on this clonotype: The antigen is not known.

TCRdb redid the calling of the 5' RACE reads with MiXCR, one entry per CDR3 protein. The data hold about 810,000 distinct CDR3 sequences, with 9% to 15% observed a single time. These data were also filed under a second study, of yellow fever vaccine responses in identical twins.

The sequence came from a woman under 30 in good health. Sequenced: PBMCs.

The CDR3 coding sequence is TGCGCCAGCAGCTTGGCCGGGGATTACTACAATGAGCAGTTCTTC. Translating gives CASSLAGDYYNEQFF. V gene TRBV5-1 combines with J gene TRBJ2-1; a possible D gene is TRBD2 (5 bases). CDR3 length equals 15 residues. Per germline, CDR1 SGHRS and CDR2 YFSETQ. Between the trimmed V and J ends, which lost 0 bases and 3 bases, there was a span of 10 bases.